One and the same sample provided the 18 T cell receptor beta chains below, sequenced in a study of T cell responses to AZD1222 COVID-19 vaccine. Assay: immunoSEQ multiplex PCR; the TCRdb copy retains only in-frame clones and omits some. The sample comprises some 140,000 clones, about 88% of which are singletons, and around 3.2% rests with the top ten. The sequencing here drew on peripheral blood, taken on day 0 of AZD1222 vaccination. The origin of the receptors is an adult in good health.

The rearrangement links TRBV4-3 to TRBJ2-1; D remains ambiguous. Germline lookup yields CDR1 LGHNA and CDR2 YSLEER. The CDR3 sequence is 15 residues long. The germline V and J ends were trimmed by 1 base and 4 bases, with 11 bases remaining between them. CDR3 coding DNA: TGCGCCAGCAGCCAAGCCGCAGGCTATTACAATGAGCAGTTCTTC. Protein: CASSQAAGYYNEQFF.

The rearrangement links TRBV28 to TRBJ2-7; 7 bases are a match to TRBD1. V was pared by 6 bases and J by 3 bases, with 5 bases of the junction left unmatched. Germline lookup yields CDR1 MDHEN and CDR2 SYDVKM. This CDR3 has 13 residues. This CDR3 reads CASRPGQIYEQYF. The DNA of the CDR3 is TGTGCCAGCAGACCGGGACAGATCTACGAGCAGTACTTC.

CDR3 in amino acids: CASSEQDGGYTF. The DNA of the CDR3 is TGCGCCAGCAGTGAGCAGGACGGGGGCTACACCTTC. The V gene is TRBV10-2, the J gene TRBJ1-2; D gene uncertain. CDR1 and CDR2 from the germline V gene are WSHSY and SAAADI. The CDR3 has 12 amino acids. V was shortened by 2 bases and J by 8 bases, with 9 bases between the two germline ends.

The CDR3 loop is CASSYMGGNSNQPQHF. CDR3 DNA: TGTGCCAGCAGTTATATGGGGGGGAATAGCAATCAGCCCCAGCATTTT. V gene TRBV6-2 or TRBV6-3 combines with J gene TRBJ1-5; weak D call: TRBD1 (5 bases). The V and J ends lost 3 bases and 0 bases respectively, with 12 bases between them. The CDR3 sequence is 16 residues long. Germline V gives CDR1 MNHEY, CDR2 SVGEGT.

The chain recombines TRBV4-1 with TRBJ1-5; D is possibly TRBD1 (6 bases). This CDR3 is 16 amino acids long. V shed 1 base and J shed 0 bases, with 10 bases lying between them. Germline loops: CDR1 MGHRA, CDR2 YSYEKL. Here the CDR3 reads CASSQVQGTSNQPQHF. The CDR3 DNA is TGCGCCAGCAGCCAAGTGCAGGGGACTAGCAATCAGCCCCAGCATTTT.

This chain connects TRBV18 to TRBJ2-7; unclear D gene. Germline V gene lookup returns CDR1 KGHSH and CDR2 LQKENI. The CDR3 totals 14 residues. Trimming took off 2 bases at V and 2 bases at J, with 10 bases between the two ends. The CDR3 protein is CASSPGSWAYEQYF. The DNA for the CDR3 is TGTGCCAGCTCACCAGGGTCCTGGGCCTACGAGCAGTACTTC. The complete variable domain, with remaining parts taken from reference TRBV18 and TRBJ2-7, reads NAGVMQNPRHLVRRRGQEARLRCSPMKGHSHVYWYRQLPEEGLKFMVYLQKENIIDESGMPKERFSAEFPKEGPSILRIQQVVRGDSAAYFCASSPGSWAYEQYFGPGTRLTVT.

V usage is TRBV6-2 or TRBV6-3 and J usage is TRBJ2-1; 8 nucleotides align to TRBD1. The J segment lost 3 bases and the V segment lost 2 bases, leaving 6 bases of the junction unmatched. CDR3 length: 16 residues. Germline V CDR1 and CDR2: MNHEY, SVGEGT. The CDR3 region is CASSYDGTGIYNEQFF. CDR3 bases: TGTGCCAGCAGTTACGATGGGACAGGAATCTACAATGAGCAGTTCTTC.

V is TRBV24-1 and J is TRBJ1-5, with 9 bases lining up with TRBD1. The V gene end was trimmed by 2 bases and the J gene end by 1 base; junction bases not matched to a gene: 2. This CDR3 region has 16 residues. Germline assignment: CDR1 KGHDR and CDR2 SFDVKD. The DNA for the CDR3 is TGTGCCACCAGTGATTGGACAGGGGCCAGCAATCAGCCCCAGCATTTT. As protein: CATSDWTGASNQPQHF.

DNA of the CDR3: TGTGCCAGTATGGGGGTCCCGAACACTGAAGCTTTCTTT. It encodes CASMGVPNTEAFF. This sequence joins TRBV19 and TRBJ1-1; a weak D match, TRBD1 (5 bases). The germline CDR1 and CDR2 sequences are LNHDA and SQIVND (reference sequence). The V end lost 7 bases, the J end lost 1 base, and 10 bases lay between the germline ends. The CDR3 is 13 amino acids.

The chain combines TRBV10-2 with TRBJ2-7; D ambiguous. The germline V and J ends were trimmed by 2 bases and 7 bases, with 9 bases remaining between them. The CDR3 is 12 residues long. From germline, CDR1 is WSHSY and CDR2 SAAADI. The CDR3 DNA sequence: TGCGCCAGCAGTGAGATGGGGATGGAGCAGTACTTC. It codes for CASSEMGMEQYF.

The V call is TRBV4-3, the J call TRBJ1-6; 9 bases are shared with TRBD1. Germline V gene sequence: CDR1 LGHNA, CDR2 YSLEER. J lost 8 bases, V lost 1 base, and 3 bases had no gene match. The CDR3 length is 15 residues. CDR3 DNA sequence: TGCGCCAGCAGCCAAGGGACAGGGGATCATTCACCCCTCCACTTT. Amino acid sequence: CASSQGTGDHSPLHF.

The V and J genes are TRBV11-2 and TRBJ1-1; D gene unclear. V gave up 5 bases and J gave up 3 bases, with 10 bases separating them. Per the germline V gene, CDR1 is SGHAT and CDR2 is FQNNGV. This CDR3 is built from 13 residues. The CDR3 DNA reads TGTGCCAGCAGCCTAACTGATGACACTGAAGCTTTCTTT. Its protein product is CASSLTDDTEAFF.

The rearrangement links TRBV6-7 to TRBJ1-5; D unclear. TRBV6-7 is placed among ORFs of uncertain function. The CDR3 runs 16 residues. V lost 5 bases and J 0 bases, leaving 14 bases between the germline ends. CDR3 region: CASSRRVKHSNQPQHF. The CDR3 DNA sequence: TGTGCCAGCAGTCGACGAGTTAAACATAGCAATCAGCCCCAGCATTTT.

The chain links TRBV5-1 to TRBJ2-3; a possible D gene is TRBD1 (6 bases). CDR1 and CDR2 (germline): SGHRS, YFSETQ. The length of the CDR3 is 14 residues. Trimming took 5 bases from V and 3 from J, leaving 13 bases between them. In DNA, the CDR3 is TGCGCCAGCAGGCAGGACAGTACGACAGATACGCAGTATTTT. Translating it yields CASRQDSTTDTQYF.

In the case of this clone: The sample has other DNA sequences that encode this CDR3 too. V is TRBV12-3 or TRBV12-4 and J is TRBJ1-5; D remains ambiguous. V was trimmed by 6 bases and J by 0 bases, leaving 6 bases between them. CDR3 length: 13 amino acids. The chain's CDR3 is CASSLNSNQPQHF. In DNA form, the CDR3 reads TGTGCCAGCAGCCTGAATAGCAATCAGCCCCAGCATTTT.

V usage is TRBV18 and J usage is TRBJ1-2; D is uncertain. V lost 3 bases and J lost 8, with 7 bases in between. This CDR3 region has 11 residues. CDR1 is KGHSH, CDR2 LQKENI, per germline. CDR3 sequence reads: CASSPSFGYTF. The CDR3 DNA sequence: TGTGCCAGCTCACCCAGTTTCGGCTACACCTTC. Based on the CDR3 plus reference TRBV18 and TRBJ1-2, the full variable domain is NAGVMQNPRHLVRRRGQEARLRCSPMKGHSHVYWYRQLPEEGLKFMVYLQKENIIDESGMPKERFSAEFPKEGPSILRIQQVVRGDSAAYFCASSPSFGYTFGSGTRLTVV.

This rearrangement joins TRBV5-1 to TRBJ2-3; the match to TRBD1 covers 8 bases. The ends lost 2 bases at V and 5 bases at J; junction bases unmatched: 7. Germline loops: CDR1 SGHRS, CDR2 YFSETQ. The CDR3 runs 15 residues. Here the CDR3 DNA reads TGCGCCAGCAGCTTTTCGGGACAGGCGGTAGATACGCAGTATTTT. Its translation is CASSFSGQAVDTQYF.

The chain carries TRBV7-2 and TRBJ1-4; D unresolved. V lost 3 bases and J lost 3, with 14 bases in between. The germline V gene encodes CDR1 SGHTA and CDR2 FQGNSA. The CDR3 runs to 16 residues. Here the CDR3 DNA reads TGTGCCAGCAGCTTCGACCTCCCAGCTTCTAATGAAAAACTGTTTTTT. This codes for CASSFDLPASNEKLFF.